This T cell receptor (beta chain) was observed in a study of T cells of healthy individuals. TCRdb recomputed calls from the 5' RACE reads with MiXCR, one row per CDR3 protein. The sample lists around 79,000 distinct CDR3 sequences, more than 5% seen once, with about 7.5% in the top ten. This clonotype was detected many times. The CDR3 is 16 amino acids. V was trimmed by 5 bases and J by 9 bases, leaving 23 bases between them. Germline loops: CDR1 SGHAT, CDR2 FQNNGV. V gene TRBV11-2 combines with J gene TRBJ2-1; no definite D call. The TCR sequence derives from a female donor in good health. The CDR3 is CASSEVQVPPYGEQFF. Here the CDR3 DNA reads TGTGCCAGCAGCGAGGTGCAGGTTCCCCCATATGGTGAGCAGTTCTTC.